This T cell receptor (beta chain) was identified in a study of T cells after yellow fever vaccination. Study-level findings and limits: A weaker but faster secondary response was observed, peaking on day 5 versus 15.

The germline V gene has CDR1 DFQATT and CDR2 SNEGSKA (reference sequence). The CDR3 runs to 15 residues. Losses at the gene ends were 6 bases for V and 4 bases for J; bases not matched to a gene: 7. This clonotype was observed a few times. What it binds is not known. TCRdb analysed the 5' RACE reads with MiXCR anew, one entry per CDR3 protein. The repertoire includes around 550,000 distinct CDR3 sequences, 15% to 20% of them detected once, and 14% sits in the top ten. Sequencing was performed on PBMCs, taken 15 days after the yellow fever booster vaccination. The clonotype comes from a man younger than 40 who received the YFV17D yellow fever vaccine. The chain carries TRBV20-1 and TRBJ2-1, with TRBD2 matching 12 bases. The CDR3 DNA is TGCAGTGCGCTAGGTGGACTAGCGGGATACAATGAGCAGTTCTTC. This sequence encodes CSALGGLAGYNEQFF.